This T cell receptor (beta chain) was obtained from a study of blood T cell repertoires in COVID-19. The overall study: The cDNA or gDNA used as material had been derived from T cells, B-cell-depleted T cells, or PBMCs.

This CDR3 spans 16 amino acids. CDR1 LGHNA and CDR2 YNFKEQ come from the germline V gene. V gave up 1 base and J gave up 0 bases, with 13 bases separating them. Per the study methods: Estimation of nucleated cell counts was performed using reference gene primer amplification. Method: immunoSEQ multiplex PCR; TCRdb's copy keeps in-frame clones and lacks some. The V and J calls and clone size come from that table; D and trimming were worked out from the DNA. The table includes more than 40,000 clones, 70% to 90% detected once. The J gene is TRBJ2-7, the V gene TRBV4-2; D is ambiguous. This clonotype was sampled from a man aged 45-65 years with active COVID-19. Sequencing was carried out using peripheral blood. CDR3 loop: CASSQAQVSFSYEQYF. In DNA, the CDR3 is TGTGCCAGCAGCCAAGCCCAGGTATCCTTCTCCTACGAGCAGTACTTC.